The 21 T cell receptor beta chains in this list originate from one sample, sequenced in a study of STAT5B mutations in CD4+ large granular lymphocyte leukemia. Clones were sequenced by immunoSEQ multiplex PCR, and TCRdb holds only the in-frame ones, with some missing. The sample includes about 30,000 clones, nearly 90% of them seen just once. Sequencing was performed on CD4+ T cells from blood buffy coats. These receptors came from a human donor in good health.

CDR3 amino acids: CASPEEGVYGYTF. As DNA, the CDR3 is TGTGCCAGCCCGGAGGAGGGGGTCTATGGCTACACCTTC. J is TRBJ1-2 and V is TRBV7-2; possibly TRBD1 for D (6 bases). The CDR3 sequence is 13 residues long. CDR1 SGHTA and CDR2 FQGNSA come from the germline V gene. The V gene lost 8 bases and the J gene lost 4 bases, with 14 bases spanning the gap.

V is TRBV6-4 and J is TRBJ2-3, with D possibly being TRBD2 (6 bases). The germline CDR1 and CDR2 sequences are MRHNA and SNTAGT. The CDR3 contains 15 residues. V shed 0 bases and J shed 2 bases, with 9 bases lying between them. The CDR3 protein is CASSDSASDTDTQYF. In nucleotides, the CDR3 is TGTGCCAGCAGTGACTCGGCTAGCGACACAGATACGCAGTATTTT.

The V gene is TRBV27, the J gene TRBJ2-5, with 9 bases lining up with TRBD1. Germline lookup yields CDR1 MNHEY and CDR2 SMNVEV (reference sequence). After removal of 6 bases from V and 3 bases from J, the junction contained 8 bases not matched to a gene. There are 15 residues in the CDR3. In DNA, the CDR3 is TGTGCCAGCAGCCGACGACGACAGGGGGAAGAGACCCAGTACTTC. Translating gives CASSRRRQGEETQYF.

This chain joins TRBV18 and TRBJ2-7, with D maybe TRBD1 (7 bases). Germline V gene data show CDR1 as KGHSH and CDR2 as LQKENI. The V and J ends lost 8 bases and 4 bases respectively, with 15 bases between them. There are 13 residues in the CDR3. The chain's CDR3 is CASAGTANYEQYF. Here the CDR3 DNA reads TGTGCCAGCGCGGGGACAGCTAATTACGAGCAGTACTTC.

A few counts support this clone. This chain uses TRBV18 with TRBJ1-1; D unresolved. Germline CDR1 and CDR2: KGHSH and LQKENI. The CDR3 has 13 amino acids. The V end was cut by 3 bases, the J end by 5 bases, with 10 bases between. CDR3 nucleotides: TGTGCCAGCTCACCGCCCGGTGGGACTGAAGCTTTCTTT. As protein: CASSPPGGTEAFF.

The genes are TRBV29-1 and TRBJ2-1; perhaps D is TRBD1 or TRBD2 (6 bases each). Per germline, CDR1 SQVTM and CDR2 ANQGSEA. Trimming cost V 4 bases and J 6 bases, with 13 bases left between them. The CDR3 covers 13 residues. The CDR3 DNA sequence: TGCAGCGTTGGAAGGGGGGTACTCAATGAGCAGTTCTTC. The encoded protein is CSVGRGVLNEQFF.

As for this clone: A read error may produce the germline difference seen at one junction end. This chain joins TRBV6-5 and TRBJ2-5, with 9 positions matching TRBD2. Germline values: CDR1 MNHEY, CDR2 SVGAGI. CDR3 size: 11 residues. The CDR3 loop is CASRGLALLNF. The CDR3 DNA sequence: TGTGCCAGCAGGGGACTAGCCCTCTTAAACTTC.

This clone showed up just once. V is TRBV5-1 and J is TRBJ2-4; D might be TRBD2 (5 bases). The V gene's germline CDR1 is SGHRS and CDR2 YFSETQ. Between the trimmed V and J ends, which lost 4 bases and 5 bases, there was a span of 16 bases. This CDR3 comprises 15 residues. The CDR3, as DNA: TGCGCCAGCAGCCCCGAGGGCTTCGACGAAAACATTCAGTACTTC. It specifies CASSPEGFDENIQYF.

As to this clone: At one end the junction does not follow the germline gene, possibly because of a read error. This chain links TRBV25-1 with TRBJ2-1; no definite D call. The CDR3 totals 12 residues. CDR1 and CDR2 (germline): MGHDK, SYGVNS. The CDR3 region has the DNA TGTGCCAGCAGTGTCGTAGGGCCCCGGCTGCTCTTC. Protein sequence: CASSVVGPRLLF.

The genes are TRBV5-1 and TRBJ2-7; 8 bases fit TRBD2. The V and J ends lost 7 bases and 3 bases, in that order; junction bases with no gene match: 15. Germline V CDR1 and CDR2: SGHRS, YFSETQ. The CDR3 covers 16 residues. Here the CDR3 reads CASSREGTLKIYEQYF. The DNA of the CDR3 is TGCGCCAGCTCCCGGGAGGGCACGTTGAAAATCTACGAGCAGTACTTC.

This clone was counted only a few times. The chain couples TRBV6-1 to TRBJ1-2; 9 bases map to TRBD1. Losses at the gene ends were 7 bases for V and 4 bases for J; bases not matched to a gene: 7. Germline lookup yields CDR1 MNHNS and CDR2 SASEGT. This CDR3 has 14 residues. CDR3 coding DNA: TGTGCCAGCATCCCGGGACAGGGACCCTATGGCTACACCTTC. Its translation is CASIPGQGPYGYTF.

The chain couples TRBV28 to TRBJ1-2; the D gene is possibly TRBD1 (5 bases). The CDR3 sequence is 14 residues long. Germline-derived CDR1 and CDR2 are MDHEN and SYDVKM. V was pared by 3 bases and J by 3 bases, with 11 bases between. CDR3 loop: CASSLIGTDYGYTF. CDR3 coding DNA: TGTGCCAGCAGTTTGATAGGGACCGACTATGGCTACACCTTC.

As DNA, the CDR3 is TGTGCCAGCAGCTTTAACCAGGGCAATCAGCCCCAGCATTTT. Translation gives CASSFNQGNQPQHF. This chain joins TRBV5-5 and TRBJ1-5; D uncertain. Germline CDR1 is SGHKS and CDR2 is YYEKEE (reference sequence). Trimming left V 2 bases short and J 2 bases short, with 8 bases between. CDR3 length: 14 amino acids.

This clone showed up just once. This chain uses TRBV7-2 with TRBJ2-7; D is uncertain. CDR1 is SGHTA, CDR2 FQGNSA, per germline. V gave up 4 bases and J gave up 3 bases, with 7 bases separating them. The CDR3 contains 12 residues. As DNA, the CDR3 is TGTGCCAGCAGCTCGGGCCTCTACGAGCAGTACTTC. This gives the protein CASSSGLYEQYF. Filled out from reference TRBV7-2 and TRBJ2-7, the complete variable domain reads GAGVSQSPSNKVTEKGKDVELRCDPISGHTALYWYRQSLGQGLEFLIYFQGNSAPDKSGLPSDRFSAERTGGSVSTLTIQRTQQEDSAVYLCASSSGLYEQYFGPGTRLTVT.

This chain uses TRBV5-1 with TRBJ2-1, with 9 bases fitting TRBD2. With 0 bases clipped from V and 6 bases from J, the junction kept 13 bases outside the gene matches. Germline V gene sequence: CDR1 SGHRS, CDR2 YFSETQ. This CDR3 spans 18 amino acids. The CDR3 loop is CASSLASASGIEVNEQFF. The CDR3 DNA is TGCGCCAGCAGCTTGGCCTCGGCTAGCGGGATAGAGGTCAATGAGCAGTTCTTC. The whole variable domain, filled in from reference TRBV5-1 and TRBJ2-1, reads KAGVTQTPRYLIKTRGQQVTLSCSPISGHRSVSWYQQTPGQGLQFLFEYFSETQRNKGNFPGRFSGRQFSNSRSEMNVSTLELGDSALYLCASSLASASGIEVNEQFFGPGTRLTVL.

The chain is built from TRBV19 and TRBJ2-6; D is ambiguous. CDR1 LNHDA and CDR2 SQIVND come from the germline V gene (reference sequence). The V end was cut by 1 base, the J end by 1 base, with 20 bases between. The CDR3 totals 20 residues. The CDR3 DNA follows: TGTGCCAGTAGTATAGGCCGTGGCAGTTCAATAATTTCTGGGGCCAACGTCCTGACTTTC. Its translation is CASSIGRGSSIISGANVLTF.

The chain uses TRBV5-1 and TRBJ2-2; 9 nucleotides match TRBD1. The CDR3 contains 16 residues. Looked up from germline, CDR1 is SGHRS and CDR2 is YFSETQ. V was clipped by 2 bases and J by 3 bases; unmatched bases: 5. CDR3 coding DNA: TGCGCCAGCAGCTTACCGGGACAGGGAGACACCGGGGAGCTGTTTTTT. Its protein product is CASSLPGQGDTGELFF.

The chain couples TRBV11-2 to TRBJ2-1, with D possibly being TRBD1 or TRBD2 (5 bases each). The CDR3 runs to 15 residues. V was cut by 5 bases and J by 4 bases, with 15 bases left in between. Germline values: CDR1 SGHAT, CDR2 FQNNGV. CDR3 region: CASSPTRGVYNEQFF. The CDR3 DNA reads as TGTGCCAGCAGCCCCACCAGAGGGGTTTACAATGAGCAGTTCTTC.

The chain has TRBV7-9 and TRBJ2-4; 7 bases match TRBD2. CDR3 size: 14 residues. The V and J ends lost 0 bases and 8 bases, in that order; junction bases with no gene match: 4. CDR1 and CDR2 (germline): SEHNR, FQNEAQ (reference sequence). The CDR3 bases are TGTGCCAGCAGCTTAGCCGGGGGAGGGGACATTCAGTACTTC. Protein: CASSLAGGGDIQYF. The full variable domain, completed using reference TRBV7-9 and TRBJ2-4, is DTGVSQNPRHKITKRGQNVTFRCDPISEHNRLYWYRQTLGQGPEFLTYFQNEAQLEKSRLLSDRFSAERPKGSFSTLEIQRTEQGDSAMYLCASSLAGGGDIQYFGAGTRLSVL.

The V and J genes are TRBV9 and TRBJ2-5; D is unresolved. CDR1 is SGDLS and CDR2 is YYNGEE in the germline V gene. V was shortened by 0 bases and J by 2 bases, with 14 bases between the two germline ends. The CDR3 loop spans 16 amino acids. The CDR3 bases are TGTGCCAGCAGCGTAGGCCCTCAGTGGAATCAAGAGACCCAGTACTTC. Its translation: CASSVGPQWNQETQYF.

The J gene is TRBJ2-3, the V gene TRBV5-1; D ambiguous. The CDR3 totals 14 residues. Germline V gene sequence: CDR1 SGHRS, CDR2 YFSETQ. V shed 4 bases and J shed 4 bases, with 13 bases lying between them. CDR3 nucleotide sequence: TGCGCCAGCAGCCTCTTTTTGGAATCAGATACGCAGTATTTT. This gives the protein CASSLFLESDTQYF.